The rows below give T cell receptor beta chains drawn from one sample of a study of blood T cell repertoires in COVID-19. Using immunoSEQ multiplex PCR, the repertoire was profiled, and TCRdb retains in-frame clones only, with some absent. The profile covers about 240,000 clones, with roughly 80% appearing a single time and about 3.9% taken by the ten largest. The source material was PBMCs or T cells enriched from blood (not recorded which). All receptors derive from a woman aged 40 to 50 who had been exposed to COVID-19. Both conserved end residues are part of each CDR3. The D gene is left open where the match is weak. Clone size appears in some rows only: once, few, many, or a class for an expanded clone.

cdr3_length j_call d_call v_call clone_size cdr3_nt cdr3_aa
15 TRBJ1-5 TRBD1 TRBV4-2 . TGTGCCAGCAGCCAAGACGACAGGGGGCAAAAGCCCCAGCATTTT CASSQDDRGQKPQHF
13 TRBJ2-5 . TRBV3-1/TRBV3-2 . TGTGCCAGCAGCCTGACTTACCAAGAGACCCAGTACTTC CASSLTYQETQYF
16 TRBJ1-2 TRBD1 TRBV4-2 . TGTGCCAGCAGCCAACAACCGGACAGGTTGTCGTATGGCTACACCTTC CASSQQPDRLSYGYTF
13 TRBJ1-1 TRBD1 TRBV7-2 few TGTGCCAGCGGGGACCAGGGGGACACTGAAGCTTTCTTT CASGDQGDTEAFF
15 TRBJ2-6 TRBD1 TRBV28 many TGTGCCAGCACCGAAGGGACAGCTGGGGCCAACGTCCTGACTTTC CASTEGTAGANVLTF
14 TRBJ2-5 . TRBV7-9 . TGTGCCAGCAGCTCCCAAGGGGGAGGGCGGACCCAGTACTTC CASSSQGGGRTQYF
16 TRBJ1-2 . TRBV7-2 . TGTGCCAGCAGCTTAGCCCGGGAGGGTAACGGCTATGGCTACACCTTC CASSLAREGNGYGYTF
14 TRBJ2-1 . TRBV27 . TGTGCCAGCGCCTCCCTAGGCCCCTACAATGAGCAGTTCTTC CASASLGPYNEQFF
13 TRBJ2-1 . TRBV5-1 . TGCGCCAGCAGCTTGGGGGTAGCTGATGAGCAGTTCTTC CASSLGVADEQFF
15 TRBJ1-1 TRBD1 TRBV5-1 few TGCGCCAGCAGCGAACGGACAGGGTTTAGCGCTGAAGCTTTCTTT CASSERTGFSAEAFF
15 TRBJ2-7 TRBD2 TRBV2 . TGTGCCAGCAGGGAACGACTAGCGGAATCCTACGAGCAGTACTTC CASRERLAESYEQYF
15 TRBJ1-3 . TRBV6-5 once TGTGCCAGCAGCCACGAAAACTACTCTGGAAACACCATATATTTT CASSHENYSGNTIYF
12 TRBJ2-1 . TRBV12-3/TRBV12-4 . TGTGCCACGGGGGTCCGTTACAATGAGCAGTTCTTC CATGVRYNEQFF
15 TRBJ1-6 TRBD1 TRBV6-5 . TGTGCCAGCACCCCAGGACAGGGGAACAATTCACCCCTCCACTTT CASTPGQGNNSPLHF
13 TRBJ2-2 . TRBV28 few TGTGCCAGCAGTCCTCAGGGGACCGGGGAGCTGTTTTTT CASSPQGTGELFF
14 TRBJ2-5 TRBD1 TRBV27 . TGTGCCAGCACTCCGACAGGGGGCGCGGAGACCCAGTACTTC CASTPTGGAETQYF